This TCR beta chain derives from a study of PD-L1 blockade in urothelial cancer (dated by TCRdb to the late 2010s). Concerning the study at large: All patients started therapy around 2014 and received atezolizumab 1,200 mg intravenously every 3 weeks. Durable clinical benefit meant progression-free survival longer than 6 months, and TCR features were also tested against progression-free and overall survival. Somatic, immune and clinical correlates of response to PD-L1 blockade with atezolizumab in urothelial cancer were the focus of an exploratory multi-omic analysis. Blood samples were analyzed at two time points: 3 weeks after treatment start (second dose) and 6 weeks after treatment start. Patients had an ECOG performance status of 0 or 1 and had received between 0 and 3 prior chemotherapy regimens. About 90% of the 29 patients were identified as males with urothelial cancer of bladder origin, and a prior smoking history was reported by 18 of 29 patients. Pretreatment blood TCR-seq was available for around 29 patients, at least one posttreatment blood collection was obtained for 25 or so patients, and tumor TCR-seq was available for 25 or so patients. In the same patients who had TCR sequencing, pretreatment tumors also underwent whole exome sequencing and RNA sequencing. Blood samples yielded a median of around 150,000 T cells and tens of thousands of unique TCRs, with median clonality 0.080. TCR sequencing covered pretreatment tumor samples and matched, serially collected peripheral blood taken before and after atezolizumab treatment. Roughly nine patients achieved durable clinical benefit and approximately 20 did not. Results the study describes overall, beyond this receptor: Greater expansion of tumor-associated TCR clones in peripheral blood 3 weeks after the start of treatment was observed in patients with durable benefit (n of about 21, p = 0.022). Because the sample size was small (n ≈ 27) and many of the analyses were exploratory, the results are meant to be hypothesis-generating. A pretreatment peripheral blood TCR clonality below the median was linked to improved progression-free and overall survival.

A total of 25 to 30 patients with locally advanced or metastatic urothelial carcinoma, treated at Memorial Sloan Kettering on a trial protocol, made up the cohort. Peripheral blood mononuclear cells were collected pretreatment and during treatment, with between 1 and 8 total time points per patient. The Qiagen DNeasy Blood extraction kit was used to purify genomic DNA from total PBMCs and from tumor samples. Collected pretreatment and during treatment, PBMCs were isolated and stored as previously described. Worth noting for this clone: The antigen it binds to is not known. Per-nucleotide qualities are absent, and no much larger clonotype sits a single base away.

The CDR3 runs 16 residues from the cysteine to the phenylalanine. Kept here is only the CDR3 DNA, which spans 48 bases and is read in frame from base 1. CDR1 is given as WSHSY and CDR2 as SAAADI, both from the germline V gene. The junction shows trimming of 4 bases on V and 0 bases on J, plus 16 bases between the germline ends. Each PCR received spiked-in synthetic TCR analog templates so that absolute template abundance could be estimated from read counts. Using the immunoSEQ assay, TCRbeta CDR3 regions were amplified from genomic DNA with bias-controlled V and J gene primers. Sequencing of rearranged TCRbeta segments was done at approximately 20X coverage. The published analysis was carried out like this. Sequencing errors were corrected by clustering, and CDR3s were annotated against IMGT so that V, D and J genes could be assigned. Downstream analyses used only productive TCRbeta rearrangements and left out out-of-frame or stop-codon sequences. Clonality was computed as one minus Shannon entropy normalized by the log of the number of unique productive sequences. Clones differing between time points or between blood and tumor were identified by Fisher's exact test with Benjamini-Hochberg correction at adjusted p below 0.01. TCRdb holds this immuneACCESS table with in-frame rearrangements only. Some clones are missing; in checked studies, unresolved V genes explain under half, and the rest has no known cause. D and trimming come from the DNA, and the V and J calls and clone size come from that table. The sample table records about 70,000 clones; approximately 80% of these occur just once. The ten largest clones represent 4.5% to 5.5% of the sample.

The sequence was obtained from a man in his 70s with urothelial cancer. The specimen comprised PBMCs, sampled around atezolizumab (anti-PD-L1) treatment. The receptor chain draws on TRBV10-2 and TRBJ2-7, with TRBD1 tentatively as D gene (6 bases match). The nucleotides are TGCGCCAGCAGTGGGACAGCAGATACTAGCTCCTACGAGCAGTACTTC. This yields the protein CASSGTADTSSYEQYF.